This T cell receptor (beta chain) was recovered during a study of PD-L1 blockade in urothelial cancer. Profiled with immunoSEQ multiplex PCR; TCRdb holds only in-frame clones, not every one. The table records about 76,000 clones, 85% to 95% of them present only once. Germline V CDR1 and CDR2: SGHRS, YFSETQ. The CDR3 is 13 amino acids. Between the trimmed V and J ends, which lost 5 bases and 1 base, there was a span of 9 bases. Stated time point: peripheral blood 6 weeks after treatment start. V usage is TRBV5-1 and J usage is TRBJ1-1; maybe TRBD1 (6 bases). The TCR originated in a woman older than 75 with urothelial cancer. Sequencing was performed on PBMCs, taken around atezolizumab (anti-PD-L1) treatment. The CDR3 nucleotides read TGCGCCAGCAGTCAGACAGGGAACACTGAAGCTTTCTTT. It is translated as CASSQTGNTEAFF.